Below, 26 T cell receptor beta chains from the same sample are listed, as sequenced in a study of blood T cell dynamics during melanoma immunotherapy. Data came from immunoSEQ multiplex PCR; TCRdb stores just in-frame clones and leaves some out. In the table there are roughly 10,000 clones, about four fifths of which are singletons. Time point here: week 3, after first cycle of checkpoint inhibitor. This specimen was blood, taken from a patient treated with checkpoint blockade. The receptors originated from a human donor with melanoma.

The chain recombines TRBV9 with TRBJ2-2; TRBD1 matches 7 bases. The V and J ends lost 5 bases and 4 bases, in that order; junction bases with no gene match: 11. Germline values: CDR1 SGDLS, CDR2 YYNGEE. This CDR3 region has 16 residues. This CDR3 is CASSLLGGGGTGELFF. CDR3 sequence (DNA): TGTGCCAGCAGTTTACTAGGGGGCGGCGGCACCGGGGAGCTGTTTTTT.

The chain has TRBV28 and TRBJ1-2; D is ambiguous. This CDR3 has 14 residues. CDR1 MDHEN and CDR2 SYDVKM come from the germline V gene. Deletions cut 7 bases from V and 6 bases from J, with 18 bases between. This CDR3 reads CASIRLTGADGYTF. CDR3 DNA sequence: TGTGCCAGCATCCGCCTAACGGGCGCGGATGGCTACACCTTC.

The chain recombines TRBV6-1 with TRBJ2-5, with D possibly matching TRBD2 (6 bases). This CDR3 region has 16 residues. Deletions cut 2 bases from V and 4 bases from J, with 17 bases between. CDR1 is MNHNS and CDR2 is SASEGT in the germline V gene. CDR3 sequence: CASSETSWSGRETQYF. CDR3 nucleotides: TGTGCCAGCAGTGAAACTAGCTGGAGTGGGCGAGAGACCCAGTACTTC.

This clone was seen more than once but under ten times. The CDR3 here is CASSLGAAHTGELFF. CDR3 nucleotide sequence: TGTGCCAGCAGTTTAGGGGCCGCGCACACCGGGGAGCTGTTTTTT. This chain uses TRBV7-1 with TRBJ2-2; D perhaps matches TRBD1 (5 bases). TRBV7-1 is noted as an ORF with a role that remains uncertain. The CDR3 has 15 amino acids. Trimming stripped 6 bases from V and 3 bases from J, with 14 bases between.

The chain links TRBV30 to TRBJ1-1, with D uncertain. V lost 0 bases, J lost 5 bases, and 4 bases lay in between. There are 11 residues in the CDR3. Germline CDR1 reads GTSNPN; CDR2 reads SVGIG (reference sequence). The CDR3 DNA sequence: TGTGCCTGGAGTGTCGGTACTGAAGCTTTCTTT. Its translation is CAWSVGTEAFF.

This chain links TRBV19 with TRBJ1-2, with 9 bases fitting TRBD1. With V trimmed by 5 bases and J by 4 bases, 8 bases remained unmatched. In germline, CDR1 is LNHDA, CDR2 SQIVND (reference sequence). The CDR3 is 15 residues long. Here the CDR3 reads CASSARGTGSYGYTF. In DNA form, the CDR3 reads TGTGCCAGTAGTGCCCGGGGGACAGGGAGCTATGGCTACACCTTC.

Turning to this clone: At one end, the junction sequence differs from germline, possibly due to a read error. This chain uses TRBV2 with TRBJ1-5, with TRBD1 matching over 9 bases. CDR1 is SNHLY and CDR2 is FYNNEI in the germline V gene. The CDR3 length is 15 residues. CDR3 nucleotide sequence: TGTGCCAGCAGTGGGGGACAGGGTAGCTATCAGCCCCAGCATTTT. Translation: CASSGGQGSYQPQHF.

The chain joins TRBV5-4 to TRBJ1-1; 7 bases align to TRBD1. CDR3 length equals 14 residues. CDR1 SGHNT and CDR2 YYREEE come from the germline V gene (reference sequence). V lost 2 bases and J lost 1; bases outside the gene matches: 2. The CDR3 reads CASSFDRENTEAFF. The DNA of the CDR3 is TGTGCCAGCAGCTTTGACAGGGAGAACACTGAAGCTTTCTTT.

This chain uses TRBV6-4 with TRBJ2-2; weak D call: TRBD2 (7 bases). Trimming removed 8 bases from V and 1 base from J, with 11 bases in between. There are 14 residues in the CDR3. Germline V CDR1 and CDR2: MRHNA, SNTAGT. CDR3 sequence reads: CASGGAKNTGELFF. CDR3 in DNA: TGTGCCAGCGGGGGGGCCAAGAACACCGGGGAGCTGTTTTTT.

This sequence joins TRBV28 and TRBJ1-2; 10 nucleotides align to TRBD1. Germline CDR1 and CDR2: MDHEN and SYDVKM. V was pared by 4 bases and J by 5 bases, with 10 bases of the junction left unmatched. The CDR3 is 16 residues long. CDR3 nucleotides: TGTGCCAGCAGTTCTCCCGGGACAGGGGACGGGTATGGCTACACCTTC. It codes for CASSSPGTGDGYGYTF.

The chain is built from TRBV12-5 and TRBJ2-3, with D perhaps matching TRBD1 (6 bases). CDR1 is LGHNT and CDR2 is FRNRAP in the germline V gene. The CDR3 length is 15 residues. The V end was cut by 1 base, the J end by 4 bases, with 12 bases between. The CDR3 DNA reads as TGTGCTAGTGGTTTGGAGCCTACAGGGCCAGATACGCAGTATTTT. As protein: CASGLEPTGPDTQYF. The full variable domain, rest sourced from reference TRBV12-5 and TRBJ2-3, is DARVTQTPRHKVTEMGQEVTMRCQPILGHNTVFWYRQTMMQGLELLAYFRNRAPLDDSGMPKDRFSAEMPDATLATLKIQPSEPRDSAVYFCASGLEPTGPDTQYFGPGTRLTVL.

The V and J genes are TRBV5-6 and TRBJ2-7, with no clear D. Trimming pared 0 bases from V and 2 bases from J, leaving 12 bases between. The germline CDR1 and CDR2 sequences are SGHDT and YYEEEE. The CDR3 loop spans 15 amino acids. The CDR3 DNA reads as TGTGCCAGCAGCTTGGATAGGGCAGTCCCCTACGAGCAGTACTTC. This encodes CASSLDRAVPYEQYF.

This clone appeared once. V gene TRBV7-9 combines with J gene TRBJ1-3; no reliable D call. In germline, CDR1 is SEHNR, CDR2 FQNEAQ (reference sequence). This CDR3 contains 14 residues. V was shortened by 0 bases and J by 3 bases, with 6 bases between the two germline ends. CDR3 in DNA: TGTGCCAGCAGCTTAGCCAGCGATGGAAACACCATATATTTT. It encodes CASSLASDGNTIYF.

The rearrangement links TRBV6-6 to TRBJ2-2; D is unresolved. V was clipped by 7 bases and J by 4 bases, with 13 bases between them. The length of the CDR3 is 14 residues. CDR1 is MNHNY, CDR2 SVGAGI, per germline (reference sequence). The CDR3 bases are TGTGCCAGCAATCAGGCGACGAGCACCGGGGAGCTGTTTTTT. Protein product: CASNQATSTGELFF.

This chain joins TRBV28 and TRBJ2-1; the match to TRBD2 covers 9 bases. The CDR3 spans 17 residues. The V segment lost 4 bases and the J segment 3 bases; nucleotides outside the gene matches: 10. Germline V gives CDR1 MDHEN, CDR2 SYDVKM. This CDR3 reads CASSSWSSSGVYNEQFF. In DNA form, the CDR3 reads TGTGCCAGCAGTTCCTGGAGTTCTAGCGGGGTCTACAATGAGCAGTTCTTC.

The chain recombines TRBV7-9 with TRBJ1-5; D is unclear. The CDR3 length is 13 residues. The germline CDR1 and CDR2 sequences are SEHNR and FQNEAQ (reference sequence). V shed 6 bases and J shed 0 bases, with 6 bases lying between them. CDR3 sequence reads: CASRKNSNQPQHF. The CDR3 DNA reads as TGTGCCAGCAGAAAGAATAGCAATCAGCCCCAGCATTTT.

J is TRBJ2-2 and V is TRBV5-1; either TRBD1 or TRBD2 may fit D (7 bases each). Per germline, CDR1 SGHRS and CDR2 YFSETQ. The CDR3 has 16 amino acids. V lost 7 bases to trimming and J lost 6 bases, with 22 bases between them. DNA of the CDR3: TGCGCCAGCCGCAGGGGGGGCCTCTCGATGGCCGGGGAGCTGTTTTTT. Protein: CASRRGGLSMAGELFF.

This chain uses TRBV12-5 with TRBJ1-1; no reliable D call. The length of the CDR3 is 13 residues. V lost 0 bases and J lost 11, with 13 bases in between. Germline lookup yields CDR1 LGHNT and CDR2 FRNRAP. The CDR3 sequence is CASGLVSQARAFF. CDR3 DNA: TGTGCTAGTGGTTTGGTTTCTCAAGCCCGGGCTTTCTTT.

The rearrangement links TRBV10-1 to TRBJ2-7; D could derive from TRBD1 or TRBD2 (7 bases each). Germline CDR1 WNHNN, CDR2 SYGVQD (reference sequence). The CDR3 contains 13 residues. Trimming left V 8 bases short and J 6 bases short, with 17 bases between. In DNA form, the CDR3 reads TGCGCCAGCTCCCAGGGGGGGGATCGCGAGCAGTACTTC. As protein: CASSQGGDREQYF.

This rearrangement joins TRBV6-5 to TRBJ1-3; no clear D. Germline values: CDR1 MNHEY, CDR2 SVGAGI. Trimming left V 0 bases short and J 0 bases short, with 9 bases between. The CDR3 consists of 16 residues. The chain's CDR3 is CASSYSERSSGNTIYF. In DNA form, the CDR3 reads TGTGCCAGCAGTTACTCAGAGCGGAGCTCTGGAAACACCATATATTTT.

This chain joins TRBV30 and TRBJ2-3, with D possibly matching TRBD2 (5 bases). There are 15 residues in the CDR3. Per germline, CDR1 GTSNPN and CDR2 SVGIG (reference sequence). The V gene lost 0 bases and the J gene lost 2 bases, with 12 bases spanning the gap. The CDR3 DNA follows: TGTGCCTGGAGTGTAAGCCCGGGGTACACAGATACGCAGTATTTT. Translating it yields CAWSVSPGYTDTQYF.

In its sample, this clone was seen once. The chain is built from TRBV7-9 and TRBJ2-1; D remains unclear. The germline gives CDR1 SEHNR, CDR2 FQNEAQ (reference sequence). The CDR3 is 17 residues long. V lost 5 bases and J 0 bases, leaving 17 bases between the germline ends. CDR3 sequence reads: CASSRTDRSSSYNEQFF. The CDR3 DNA sequence: TGTGCCAGCAGCCGGACGGACCGCTCAAGCTCCTACAATGAGCAGTTCTTC.

This clone is a singleton in its sample. The rearrangement links TRBV6-4 to TRBJ2-3; 12 bases fit TRBD2. J gave up 1 base and V 5 bases, and 1 base lay outside the gene matches. This CDR3 has 15 residues. The germline gives CDR1 MRHNA, CDR2 SNTAGT. The CDR3 nucleotides read TGTGCCAGCAGTCGACTAGCGGGGGGCACAGATACGCAGTATTTT. Translating gives CASSRLAGGTDTQYF.

The rearrangement uses TRBV27 and TRBJ2-1; 7 bases match TRBD1. This CDR3 has 16 amino acids. Trimming removed 5 bases from V and 6 bases from J; junction bases left unmatched: 13. The germline V gene encodes CDR1 MNHEY and CDR2 SMNVEV (reference sequence). The CDR3 sequence is CASSRTGEGKGNEQFF. For the CDR3, the DNA is TGTGCCAGCAGTAGAACAGGGGAAGGTAAGGGCAATGAGCAGTTCTTC.

The chain carries TRBV28 and TRBJ2-7, with TRBD1 identical over 11 bases. V lost 6 bases, J lost 1 base, and 11 bases stayed unmatched. The CDR3 loop spans 17 amino acids. Germline V gene lookup returns CDR1 MDHEN and CDR2 SYDVKM. CDR3 protein: CASSRRTGGPLSYEQYF. The CDR3 DNA sequence: TGTGCCAGCAGCCGACGGACAGGGGGCCCGCTATCCTACGAGCAGTACTTC.

This chain links TRBV7-2 with TRBJ2-7; D tentatively fits TRBD1 or TRBD2 (5 bases each). Germline lookup yields CDR1 SGHTA and CDR2 FQGNSA. V was clipped by 2 bases and J by 2 bases, with 10 bases between them. The CDR3 sequence is 14 residues long. The CDR3 bases are TGTGCCAGCAGCTTAACCCCGGGGCCCTACGAGCAGTACTTC. Protein sequence: CASSLTPGPYEQYF.